Given below is one T cell receptor beta chain in context. This sample is part of a study of blood T cell repertoires in COVID-19. Turning to the study itself: The origin of the acute and convalescent COVID-19 samples was the United States, Italy and Spain. T cells, B-cell-depleted T cells, or PBMCs supplied cDNA or gDNA.

Germline V lookup: CDR1 KGHSH, CDR2 LQKENI. This CDR3 contains 16 residues. The ends lost 6 bases at V and 4 bases at J; junction bases unmatched: 12. In the original processing: Reference gene primer amplification in the assay estimated nucleated cell counts. Libraries were prepared by immunoSEQ multiplex PCR; TCRdb keeps only in-frame clonotypes and omits some of them. V and J calls and clone size are given by that table; D and trimming were obtained from the DNA. The data show some 90,000 clones, with roughly nine tenths seen just once and roughly 9% held by the top ten. The sample consisted of peripheral blood. The genes are TRBV18 and TRBJ2-3; TRBD2 agrees at 8 bases. The origin of this receptor is a man aged 50-59 years with acute or convalescent COVID-19. The CDR3 DNA is TGTGCCAGCTCGCCCGGGGGGGCCGGGTTGTCAGATACGCAGTATTTT. It yields the protein CASSPGGAGLSDTQYF.